Below, 24 T cell receptor beta chains from the same sample are listed, as sequenced in a study of glioma-infiltrating T cells. Using RNA template, CDR3s of TCR alpha and beta were amplified with iRepertoire arm-PCR. TCRdb recomputed calls from the multiplex PCR reads with MiXCR, one row per CDR3 protein. The sample consists of more than 350,000 distinct CDR3 sequences, roughly two fifths of them appearing once. The sequenced sample consisted of glioma tissue, nonneoplastic brain tissue, or PBMCs (not recorded which). The source of these receptors is a human donor with low-grade glioma or glioblastoma, undergoing nonglioma brain surgery, or in good health (not recorded which).

This clonotype was picked up a small number of times. The V and J genes are TRBV20-1 and TRBJ2-1; D not resolved. This CDR3 region has 14 residues. Trimming removed 0 bases at V and 5 bases at J, with 11 bases between. Germline V gives CDR1 DFQATT, CDR2 SNEGSKA (reference sequence). The DNA for the CDR3 is TGCAGTGCTAGAGATCCACCTGACGACAATGAGCAGTTCTTC. Translated: CSARDPPDDNEQFF.

Ten or more counts support this clonotype. The gene calls are TRBV20-1 and TRBJ2-1, with 9 bases matching TRBD2. Germline CDR1 is DFQATT and CDR2 is SNEGSKA (reference sequence). The CDR3 is made up of 14 amino acids. After removal of 4 bases from V and 1 base from J, the junction contained 2 bases not matched to a gene. The CDR3 DNA sequence: TGCAGTGCTACACTAGCGGGTTCCTACAATGAGCAGTTCTTC. Amino acids: CSATLAGSYNEQFF.

The chain uses TRBV10-2 and TRBJ2-1; 7 bases match TRBD2. The trim removed 10 bases at V and 4 bases at J, leaving 10 bases unmatched. Looked up from germline, CDR1 is WSHSY and CDR2 is SAAADI. The CDR3 consists of 14 residues. CDR3 in amino acids: CATSLGGGYNEQFF. Written as DNA, the CDR3 is TGCGCCACCTCTCTCGGGGGAGGGTACAATGAGCAGTTCTTC.

This rearrangement joins TRBV19 to TRBJ1-2, with D unresolved. V was cut by 3 bases and J by 4 bases, with 9 bases left in between. Germline V gene sequence: CDR1 LNHDA, CDR2 SQIVND (reference sequence). The CDR3 extends over 13 amino acids. The CDR3 DNA reads as TGTGCCAGTAGTATCAAAAGGAGCTATGGCTACACCTTC. Translating it yields CASSIKRSYGYTF. Using reference TRBV19 and TRBJ1-2 for the parts outside the CDR3, the full variable domain is DGGITQSPKYLFRKEGQNVTLSCEQNLNHDAMYWYRQDPGQGLRLIYYSQIVNDFQKGDIAEGYSVSREKKESFPLTVTSAQKNPTAFYLCASSIKRSYGYTFGSGTRLTVV.

This rearrangement joins TRBV4-3 to TRBJ2-2; D not resolved. Germline V CDR1 and CDR2: LGHNA, YSLEER. The V end was cut by 3 bases, the J end by 6 bases, with 8 bases between. The CDR3 runs 13 residues. CDR3 in DNA: TGCGCCAGCAGCCAGGGTTCCGCCGGGGAGCTGTTTTTT. Its translation is CASSQGSAGELFF.

V usage is TRBV2 and J usage is TRBJ2-3, with 8 bases that match TRBD2. The CDR3 consists of 18 residues. V gave up 6 bases and J gave up 1 base; unmatched junction bases: 15. CDR1 and CDR2 (germline): SNHLY, FYNNEI. CDR3 amino acids: CASRGGAGGPSGTDTQYF. The CDR3 DNA reads as TGTGCCAGCAGGGGAGGTGCGGGAGGCCCTTCGGGCACAGATACGCAGTATTTT.

The chain recombines TRBV2 with TRBJ1-3; 8 nucleotides line up with TRBD1. CDR3 size: 16 residues. Germline CDR1 SNHLY, CDR2 FYNNEI. V lost 2 bases to trimming and J lost 0 bases; unmatched junction nucleotides: 3. CDR3 bases: TGTGCCAGCAGTGAATCCAGGGGGCGCTCTGGAAACACCATATATTTT. As protein: CASSESRGRSGNTIYF.

Remarks on this clonotype: Its ends do not fully match the called genes, so a read error is possible. This rearrangement joins TRBV7-2 to TRBJ2-2, with 7 bases matching TRBD1. The CDR3 sequence is 15 residues long. Germline CDR1 SGHTA, CDR2 FQGNSA. The DNA of the CDR3 is TGTGCCAGCAGTCGCGACAGGGCTAACACCGGTGAGCTGTTTTTT. It translates to CASSRDRANTGELFF.

This rearrangement joins TRBV6-2 or TRBV6-3 to TRBJ2-1; D might be TRBD2 (6 bases). The CDR3 has 15 residues. Between the trimmed V and J ends, which lost 6 bases and 8 bases, there was a span of 20 bases. Germline V gives CDR1 MNHEY, CDR2 SVGEGT. The CDR3 bases are TGTGCCAGCAGCGTACTGGGGGGATTAGGCGATGAGCAGTTCTTC. Translation gives CASSVLGGLGDEQFF.

This clonotype has ten or more counts. This chain links TRBV27 with TRBJ2-7; 8 bases line up with TRBD1. The CDR3 covers 15 residues. The J segment lost 6 bases and the V segment lost 6 bases, leaving 13 bases of the junction unmatched. From germline, CDR1 is MNHEY and CDR2 SMNVEV (reference sequence). In nucleotides, the CDR3 is TGTGCCAGCAGCCGCCCTGAGACAGGGGTTCTCGAGCAGTACTTC. Translation gives CASSRPETGVLEQYF.

This clonotype appeared a few times. The chain combines TRBV6-2 or TRBV6-3 with TRBJ2-3; tentative D call: TRBD1 (5 bases). The CDR3 extends over 15 amino acids. CDR1 MNHEY and CDR2 SVGEGT come from the germline V gene. V shed 6 bases and J shed 0 bases, with 13 bases lying between them. The CDR3 nucleotides are TGTGCCAGCAGCCTCAGGGTAACTAGCACAGATACGCAGTATTTT. Amino acids: CASSLRVTSTDTQYF.

This clonotype was observed many times. The genes are TRBV25-1 and TRBJ1-2, with D unclear. Deletions cut 2 bases from V and 7 bases from J, with 11 bases between. There are 13 residues in the CDR3. Germline CDR1 reads MGHDK; CDR2 reads SYGVNS. The CDR3 loop is CASSEGFVGGYTF. The CDR3 nucleotides read TGTGCCAGCAGTGAAGGTTTTGTGGGTGGCTACACCTTC.

This clonotype has just a few counts. This chain uses TRBV4-1 with TRBJ1-5, with D uncertain. Per germline, CDR1 MGHRA and CDR2 YSYEKL. The V gene lost 2 bases and the J gene lost 4 bases, with 3 bases spanning the gap. This CDR3 is built from 12 residues. CDR3: CASSQTNQPQHF. As DNA, the CDR3 is TGCGCCAGCAGCCAAACGAATCAGCCCCAGCATTTT.

This clonotype was observed a few times. V gene TRBV6-2 or TRBV6-3 combines with J gene TRBJ1-5, with 8 bases matching TRBD1. Germline V gene data show CDR1 as MNHEY and CDR2 as SVGEGT. Germline trimming cut 7 bases from V and 3 bases from J; bases unmatched to any gene: 11. This CDR3 comprises 16 residues. The CDR3 coding sequence is TGTGCCAGCACCCCCTCCGGACAGGGAAACAATCAGCCCCAGCATTTT. Its protein product is CASTPSGQGNNQPQHF.

The sample holds many counts of this clonotype. The chain couples TRBV27 to TRBJ1-6; D is ambiguous. Per the germline V gene, CDR1 is MNHEY and CDR2 is SMNVEV (reference sequence). CDR3 size: 16 residues. Trimming took 1 base from V and 6 from J, leaving 13 bases between them. CDR3 bases: TGTGCCAGCAGTTTATATTCCGGACGGTTTAATTCACCCCTCCACTTT. Residues: CASSLYSGRFNSPLHF.

The table lists this clonotype with a few counts. J is TRBJ1-2 and V is TRBV6-1; 8 bases agree with TRBD1. Germline V gene sequence: CDR1 MNHNS, CDR2 SASEGT. The CDR3 contains 13 residues. V lost 5 bases, J lost 6 bases, and 5 bases stayed unmatched. CDR3: CASSLTGDNGYTF. The CDR3 bases are TGTGCCAGCAGTCTGACAGGGGACAATGGCTACACCTTC.

This clonotype appeared a few times. J is TRBJ2-1 and V is TRBV2; D unresolved. V lost 2 bases, J lost 0 bases, and 8 bases lay in between. Germline-derived CDR1 and CDR2 are SNHLY and FYNNEI. The CDR3 is 15 amino acids. CDR3 nucleotide sequence: TGTGCCAGCAGTGAACCCTACAGCTCCTACAATGAGCAGTTCTTC. It yields the protein CASSEPYSSYNEQFF.

The rearrangement links TRBV18 to TRBJ2-6, with D unresolved. The V gene's germline CDR1 is KGHSH and CDR2 LQKENI. This CDR3 is built from 17 residues. V lost 5 bases and J lost 0, with 14 bases in between. CDR3 region: CASSSSLLFSGANVLTF. As DNA, the CDR3 is TGTGCCAGCTCATCGTCTCTCTTGTTCTCTGGGGCCAACGTCCTGACTTTC.

With regard to this clonotype: Possible read error: a much larger clone is one base away. The J gene is TRBJ1-5, the V gene TRBV28, with D possibly matching TRBD1 (5 bases). Deletions cut 8 bases from V and 7 bases from J, with 9 bases between. The CDR3 sequence is 11 residues long. Germline CDR1 is MDHEN and CDR2 is SYDVKM. The CDR3 region is CASGGEQPQHF. Here the CDR3 DNA reads TGTGCCAGCGGAGGGGAACAGCCCCAGCATTTT.

Note on this clonotype: A clone one base away is much larger, so this may be a read error. The chain has TRBV27 and TRBJ2-3; D gene ambiguous. Germline-derived CDR1 and CDR2 are MNHEY and SMNVEV (reference sequence). CDR3 length equals 14 residues. The CDR3 DNA sequence: TGTGCCAGCGGTTTCCAGTTGGGCACAGATACGCAGTATTTT. Encoded protein: CASGFQLGTDTQYF.

With regard to this clonotype: At one boundary the junction diverges from the germline segment, which might be a read error. This chain connects TRBV27 to TRBJ2-1, with 15 nucleotides matching TRBD2. Germline CDR1 reads MNHEY; CDR2 reads SMNVEV (reference sequence). The CDR3 extends over 16 amino acids. CDR3 in amino acids: CVSSLSGTSGGNEQFF. In DNA form, the CDR3 reads TGTGTCAGCAGTTTATCGGGGACTAGCGGGGGGAATGAGCAGTTCTTC.

V gene TRBV5-4 combines with J gene TRBJ1-1; possibly TRBD1 for D (6 bases). The CDR3 contains 14 residues. Germline lookup yields CDR1 SGHNT and CDR2 YYREEE (reference sequence). Trimming took off 3 bases at V and 4 bases at J, with 13 bases between the two ends. CDR3 DNA sequence: TGTGCCAGCAGCTCGGGACACTTTAGCACTGAAGCTTTCTTT. Its translation: CASSSGHFSTEAFF.

There are many counts of this clonotype. This sequence joins TRBV28 and TRBJ2-3, with no clear D. Trimming left V 6 bases short and J 0 bases short, with 25 bases between. The germline V gene has CDR1 MDHEN and CDR2 SYDVKM. The CDR3 length is 19 residues. The CDR3 DNA follows: TGTGCCAGCAGCCGTAGGGCTCCTATCAAGCGTAATAGCACAGATACGCAGTATTTT. Amino acid sequence: CASSRRAPIKRNSTDTQYF. Based on the CDR3 plus reference TRBV28 and TRBJ2-3, the full variable domain is DVKVTQSSRYLVKRTGEKVFLECVQDMDHENMFWYRQDPGLGLRLIYFSYDVKMKEKGDIPEGYSVSREKKERFSLILESASTNQTSMYLCASSRRAPIKRNSTDTQYFGPGTRLTVL.

In the case of this clonotype: The junction departs from the called germline gene at one end, perhaps through a read error. The rearrangement links TRBV28 to TRBJ2-3, with TRBD1 matching over 10 bases. CDR3 size: 17 residues. Germline V gives CDR1 MDHEN, CDR2 SYDVKM. The CDR3 DNA reads TGTGCCAGCAGTTTGCTCCCGGGACAGGGGAACTCAGATACGCAGAATTTT. It encodes CASSLLPGQGNSDTQNF.